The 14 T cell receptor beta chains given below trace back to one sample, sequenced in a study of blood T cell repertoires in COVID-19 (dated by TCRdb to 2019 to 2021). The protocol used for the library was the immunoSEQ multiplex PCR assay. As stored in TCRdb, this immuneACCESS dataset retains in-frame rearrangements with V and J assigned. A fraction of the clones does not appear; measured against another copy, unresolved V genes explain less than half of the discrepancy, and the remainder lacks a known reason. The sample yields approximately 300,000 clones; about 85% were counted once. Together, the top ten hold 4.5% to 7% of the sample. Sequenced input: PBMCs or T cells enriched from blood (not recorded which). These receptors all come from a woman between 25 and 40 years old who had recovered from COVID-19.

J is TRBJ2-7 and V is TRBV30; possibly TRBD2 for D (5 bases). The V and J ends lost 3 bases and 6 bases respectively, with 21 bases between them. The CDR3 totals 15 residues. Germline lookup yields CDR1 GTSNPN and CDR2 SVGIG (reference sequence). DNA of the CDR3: TGTGCCTGGAGCCGGCGGGTCGGTAGGTATCGCGAGCAGTACTTC. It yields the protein CAWSRRVGRYREQYF.

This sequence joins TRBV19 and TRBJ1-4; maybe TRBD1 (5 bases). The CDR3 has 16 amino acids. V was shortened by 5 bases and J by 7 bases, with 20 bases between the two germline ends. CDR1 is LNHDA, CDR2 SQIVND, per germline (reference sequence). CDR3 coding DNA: TGTGCCAGTAGTGGCCTGGGCAGGGAGGGCGGTGAAAAACTGTTTTTT. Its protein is CASSGLGREGGEKLFF.

The CDR3 protein is CAWGRAGAALDTQYF. Here the CDR3 DNA reads TGTGCCTGGGGGAGAGCGGGGGCAGCATTAGATACGCAGTATTTT. This chain links TRBV30 with TRBJ2-3, with TRBD2 identical over 8 bases. The CDR3 totals 15 residues. J lost 5 bases, V lost 5 bases, and 12 bases had no gene match. Germline V gene data show CDR1 as GTSNPN and CDR2 as SVGIG (reference sequence).

The chain's CDR3 is CASSLVAGAPNTEAFF. CDR3 nucleotides: TGCGCCAGCAGCTTGGTTGCTGGGGCCCCGAACACTGAAGCTTTCTTT. The chain joins TRBV5-1 to TRBJ1-1; TRBD1 might be the D (5 bases). CDR1 SGHRS and CDR2 YFSETQ come from the germline V gene. Trimming pared 0 bases from V and 1 base from J, leaving 13 bases between. The CDR3 sequence is 16 residues long.

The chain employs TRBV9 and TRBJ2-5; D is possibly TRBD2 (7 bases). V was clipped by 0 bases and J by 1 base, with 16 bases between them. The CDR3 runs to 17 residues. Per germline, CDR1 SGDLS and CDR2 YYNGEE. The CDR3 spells CASSVGGGPSLQETQYF. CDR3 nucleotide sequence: TGTGCCAGCAGCGTAGGGGGGGGCCCCTCTCTCCAAGAGACCCAGTACTTC.

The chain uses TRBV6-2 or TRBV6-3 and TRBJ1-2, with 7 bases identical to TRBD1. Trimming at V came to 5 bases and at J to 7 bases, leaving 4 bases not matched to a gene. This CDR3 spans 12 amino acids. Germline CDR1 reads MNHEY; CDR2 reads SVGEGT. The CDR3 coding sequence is TGTGCCAGCAGTCACAGGGGTACTGGCTACACCTTC. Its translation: CASSHRGTGYTF.

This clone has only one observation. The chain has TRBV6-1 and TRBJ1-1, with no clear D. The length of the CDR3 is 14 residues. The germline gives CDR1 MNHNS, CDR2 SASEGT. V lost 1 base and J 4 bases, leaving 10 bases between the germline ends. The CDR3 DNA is TGTGCCAGCAGTGAAGGAACTATCAGCACTGAAGCTTTCTTT. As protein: CASSEGTISTEAFF.

CDR3 DNA: TGTGCCAGCAGCTTAGCGTTATCGGGACAGGGGTACTATGGCTACACCTTC. Its translation is CASSLALSGQGYYGYTF. V is TRBV7-9 and J is TRBJ1-2, with 10 bases fitting TRBD1. CDR1 and CDR2 (germline): SEHNR, FQNEAQ (reference sequence). Unmatched junction bases numbered 7, after V lost 0 bases and J lost 3 bases. The CDR3 sequence is 17 residues long.

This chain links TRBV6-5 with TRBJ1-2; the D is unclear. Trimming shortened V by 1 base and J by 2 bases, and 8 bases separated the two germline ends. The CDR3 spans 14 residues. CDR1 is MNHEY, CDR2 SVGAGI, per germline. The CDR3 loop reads CASSYFGFNYGYTF. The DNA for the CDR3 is TGTGCCAGCAGTTACTTCGGGTTCAACTATGGCTACACCTTC.

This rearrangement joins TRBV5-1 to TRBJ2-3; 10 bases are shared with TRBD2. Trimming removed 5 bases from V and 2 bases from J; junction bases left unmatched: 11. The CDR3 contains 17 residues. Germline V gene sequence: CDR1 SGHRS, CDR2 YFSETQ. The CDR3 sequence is CASRSRNSGGITDTQYF. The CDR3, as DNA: TGCGCCAGCAGGTCCCGTAATAGCGGGGGGATCACAGATACGCAGTATTTT.

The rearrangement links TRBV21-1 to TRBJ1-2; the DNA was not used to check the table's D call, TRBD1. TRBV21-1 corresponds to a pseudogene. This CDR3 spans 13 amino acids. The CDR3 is CASSKGQGCGYTF. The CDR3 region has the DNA TGTGCCAGCAGCAAAGGGCAGGGTTGCGGCTACACCTTC.

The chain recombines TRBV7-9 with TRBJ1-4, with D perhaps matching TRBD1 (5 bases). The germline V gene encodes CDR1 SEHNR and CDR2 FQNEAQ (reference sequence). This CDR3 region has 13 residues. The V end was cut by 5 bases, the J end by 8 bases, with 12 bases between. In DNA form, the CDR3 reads TGTGCCAGCAGCCCCGGATGGGGCGAAAAACTGTTTTTT. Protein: CASSPGWGEKLFF.

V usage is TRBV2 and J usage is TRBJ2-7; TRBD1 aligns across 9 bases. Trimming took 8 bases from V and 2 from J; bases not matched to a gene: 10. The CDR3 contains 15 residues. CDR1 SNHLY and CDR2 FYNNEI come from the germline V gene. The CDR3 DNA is TGTGCCAGCGGTCTGGACAGGGGACGAGCCTACGAGCAGTACTTC. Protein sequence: CASGLDRGRAYEQYF. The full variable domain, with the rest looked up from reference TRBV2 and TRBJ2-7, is EPEVTQTPSHQVTQMGQEVILRCVPISNHLYFYWYRQILGQKVEFLVSFYNNEISEKSEIFDDQFSVERPDGSNFTLKIRSTKLEDSAMYFCASGLDRGRAYEQYFGPGTRLTVT.

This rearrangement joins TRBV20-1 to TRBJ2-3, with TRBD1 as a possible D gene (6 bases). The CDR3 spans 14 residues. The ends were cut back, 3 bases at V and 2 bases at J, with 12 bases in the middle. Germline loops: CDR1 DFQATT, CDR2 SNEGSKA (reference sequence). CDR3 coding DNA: TGCAGTGCTAGTAGGGGGACGAACACAGATACGCAGTATTTT. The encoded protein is CSASRGTNTDTQYF.